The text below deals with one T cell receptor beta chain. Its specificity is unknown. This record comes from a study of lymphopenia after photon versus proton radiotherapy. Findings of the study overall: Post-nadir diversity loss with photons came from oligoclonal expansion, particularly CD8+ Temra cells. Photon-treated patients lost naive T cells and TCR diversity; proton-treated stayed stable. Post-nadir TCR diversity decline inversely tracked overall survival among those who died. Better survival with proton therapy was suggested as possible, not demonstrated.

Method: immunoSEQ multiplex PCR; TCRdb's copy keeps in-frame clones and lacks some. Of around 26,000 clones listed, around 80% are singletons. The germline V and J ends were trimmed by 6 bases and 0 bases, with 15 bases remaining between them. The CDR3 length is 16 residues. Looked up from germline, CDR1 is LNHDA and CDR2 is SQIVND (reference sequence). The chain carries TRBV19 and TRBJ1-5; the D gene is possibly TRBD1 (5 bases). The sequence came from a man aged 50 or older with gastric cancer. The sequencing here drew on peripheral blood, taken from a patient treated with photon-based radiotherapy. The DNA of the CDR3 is TGTGCCAGTAGGGGGACGGATGGATCTAGCAATCAGCCCCAGCATTTT. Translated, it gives CASRGTDGSSNQPQHF.